The 14 T cell receptor beta chains presented below share a single source sample, sequenced in a study of OX40 agonist ivuxolimab in advanced cancers. Measured with immunoSEQ multiplex PCR; TCRdb has only the in-frame clones, and not every one. The profile shows 50,000 to 60,000 clones, about 80% of them singletons. The specimen comprised CD4+ or CD8+ T cells sorted from blood, sampled in a trial of the OX40 agonist ivuxolimab. All receptors come from an adult with an advanced solid tumor such as melanoma, head and neck, liver or kidney cancer.

The chain couples TRBV5-4 to TRBJ2-7, with a possible D match to TRBD2 (7 bases). The germline V and J ends were trimmed by 3 bases and 4 bases, with 20 bases remaining between them. There are 16 residues in the CDR3. Per the germline V gene, CDR1 is SGHNT and CDR2 is YYREEE (reference sequence). The CDR3 coding sequence is TGTGCCAGCAGCTCCCTGGGAGGGGGGGCCAAATACGAGCAGTACTTC. It is translated as CASSSLGGGAKYEQYF.

The chain carries TRBV6-5 and TRBJ1-2; D gene ambiguous. The V end was cut by 6 bases, the J end by 6 bases, with 14 bases between. The CDR3 has 13 residues. Per the germline V gene, CDR1 is MNHEY and CDR2 is SVGAGI. CDR3 in amino acids: CASSPSPLHGYTF. The CDR3 DNA reads TGTGCCAGCAGCCCCTCCCCCCTCCATGGCTACACCTTC.

This sequence joins TRBV9 and TRBJ2-7; TRBD1 agrees at 10 bases. The junction had 3 bases not matched to a gene; V was cut back by 2 bases and J by 4 bases. Germline V gene data show CDR1 as SGDLS and CDR2 as YYNGEE. This CDR3 has 14 residues. The CDR3 DNA follows: TGTGCCAGCAGCGTCGCGGGACAGGGGTACGAGCAGTACTTC. It yields the protein CASSVAGQGYEQYF.

This chain joins TRBV29-1 and TRBJ2-1; weak D call: TRBD2 (7 bases). The CDR3 is made up of 16 amino acids. V lost 4 bases to trimming and J lost 5 bases, with 21 bases between them. CDR1 is SQVTM and CDR2 is ANQGSEA in the germline V gene. CDR3 amino acids: CSVGSPTSHRDNEQFF. In DNA, the CDR3 is TGCAGCGTTGGGTCCCCGACTAGCCACAGGGACAATGAGCAGTTCTTC.

The chain has TRBV15 and TRBJ1-3; 8 bases map to TRBD1. The germline V gene encodes CDR1 LNHNV and CDR2 YYDKDF (reference sequence). Trimming took 5 bases from V and 2 from J; bases not matched to a gene: 5. The CDR3 extends over 15 amino acids. Here the CDR3 reads CATSPDRDPGNTIYF. The CDR3 nucleotides read TGTGCCACCAGCCCGGACAGGGACCCTGGAAACACCATATATTTT. The full variable domain, in which reference TRBV15 and TRBJ1-3 provide the parts outside the CDR3, is DAMVIQNPRYQVTQFGKPVTLSCSQTLNHNVMYWYQQKSSQAPKLLFHYYDKDFNNEADTPDNFQSRRPNTSFCFLDIRSPGLGDTAMYLCATSPDRDPGNTIYFGEGSWLTVV.

The gene calls are TRBV5-1 and TRBJ2-7; TRBD2 might be the D (6 bases). Trimming removed 5 bases from V and 0 bases from J, with 12 bases in between. The germline CDR1 and CDR2 sequences are SGHRS and YFSETQ. This CDR3 comprises 14 residues. The DNA of the CDR3 is TGCGCCAGCAGTATGGCCGGGAGCTCCTACGAGCAGTACTTC. This sequence encodes CASSMAGSSYEQYF.

Turning to this clone: The germline gene is not matched at one end of the junction; a read error may be the cause. J is TRBJ2-4 and V is TRBV7-8, with a tentative D call TRBD2 (6 bases). CDR3 length equals 15 residues. The germline gives CDR1 SGHVS, CDR2 FQNEAQ. This chain's CDR3 is CASSLATHKGNIQYF. CDR3 coding DNA: TGTGCCAGCAGCCTAGCGACCCATAAAGGAAACATTCAGTACTTC.

By sample share, this clone is medium-sized. The rearrangement uses TRBV19 and TRBJ1-5; 7 nucleotides line up with TRBD1. The CDR3 sequence is 15 residues long. CDR1 LNHDA and CDR2 SQIVND come from the germline V gene (reference sequence). V was pared by 7 bases and J by 2 bases, with 8 bases of the junction left unmatched. The CDR3 nucleotides read TGTGCCAGTAACCAGGGGGAGATGCGCAATCAGCCCCAGCATTTT. This codes for CASNQGEMRNQPQHF.

The chain is built from TRBV5-4 and TRBJ2-2; 10 bases are shared with TRBD1. The CDR3 runs to 17 residues. The V segment lost 3 bases and the J segment 3 bases; nucleotides outside the gene matches: 8. CDR1 and CDR2 (germline): SGHNT, YYREEE (reference sequence). CDR3 in amino acids: CASSSLKGTGDTGELFF. The CDR3 DNA sequence: TGTGCCAGCAGCTCCCTGAAAGGGACAGGGGACACCGGGGAGCTGTTTTTT.

CDR3 sequence (DNA): TGTGCCAGCAGCCGTCCTAGGGCAGGACGCACAGATACGCAGTATTTT. As protein: CASSRPRAGRTDTQYF. The chain has TRBV28 and TRBJ2-3; the D is unclear. CDR3 length equals 16 residues. V lost 6 bases and J lost 1, with 17 bases in between. CDR1 is MDHEN, CDR2 SYDVKM, per germline.

V gene TRBV7-2 combines with J gene TRBJ1-1; no clear D. CDR3 length equals 15 residues. The germline V gene encodes CDR1 SGHTA and CDR2 FQGNSA. Trimming pared 5 bases from V and 1 base from J, leaving 14 bases between. The CDR3 nucleotides are TGTGCCAGCAGCCGACACCTCGGGGAGAACACTGAAGCTTTCTTT. Residues: CASSRHLGENTEAFF.

This sequence joins TRBV27 and TRBJ1-2, with D perhaps TRBD1 (5 bases). Trimming removed 8 bases at V and 7 bases at J, with 17 bases between. This CDR3 is 13 amino acids long. Looked up from germline, CDR1 is MNHEY and CDR2 is SMNVEV (reference sequence). The CDR3 region is CASGTGYPLGYTF. For the CDR3, the DNA is TGTGCCAGCGGGACGGGGTACCCTCTTGGCTACACCTTC.

The chain uses TRBV2 and TRBJ2-7; maybe TRBD2 (7 bases). The germline CDR1 and CDR2 sequences are SNHLY and FYNNEI. The CDR3 is made up of 17 amino acids. V lost 2 bases, J lost 4 bases, and 21 bases lay in between. CDR3 nucleotide sequence: TGTGCCAGCAGTGAACCGGGGTCGGGGGGCCGCGGTTACGAGCAGTACTTC. It translates to CASSEPGSGGRGYEQYF. Variable domain in full (rest from reference TRBV2 and TRBJ2-7): EPEVTQTPSHQVTQMGQEVILRCVPISNHLYFYWYRQILGQKVEFLVSFYNNEISEKSEIFDDQFSVERPDGSNFTLKIRSTKLEDSAMYFCASSEPGSGGRGYEQYFGPGTRLTVT.

The chain joins TRBV28 to TRBJ2-4, with a possible D match to TRBD1 (6 bases). Trimming left V 5 bases short and J 1 base short, with 12 bases between. Per the germline V gene, CDR1 is MDHEN and CDR2 is SYDVKM. The CDR3 contains 15 residues. The CDR3 coding sequence is TGTGCCAGCAGTCCTACAGGGACCGCCAAAAACATTCAGTACTTC. Its translation is CASSPTGTAKNIQYF.